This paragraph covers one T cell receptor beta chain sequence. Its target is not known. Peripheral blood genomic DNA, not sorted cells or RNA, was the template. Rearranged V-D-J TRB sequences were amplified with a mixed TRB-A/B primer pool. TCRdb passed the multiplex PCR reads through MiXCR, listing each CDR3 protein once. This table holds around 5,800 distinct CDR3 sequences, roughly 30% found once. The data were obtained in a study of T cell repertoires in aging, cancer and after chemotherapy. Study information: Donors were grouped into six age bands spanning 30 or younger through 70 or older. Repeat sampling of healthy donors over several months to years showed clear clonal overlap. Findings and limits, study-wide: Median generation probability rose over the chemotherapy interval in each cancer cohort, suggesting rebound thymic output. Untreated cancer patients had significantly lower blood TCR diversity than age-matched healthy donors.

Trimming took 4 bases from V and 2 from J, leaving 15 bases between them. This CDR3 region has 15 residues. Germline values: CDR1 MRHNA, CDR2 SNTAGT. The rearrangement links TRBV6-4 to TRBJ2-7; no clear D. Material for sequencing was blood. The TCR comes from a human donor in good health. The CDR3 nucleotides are TGTGCCAGCAGTGTTGTGCTGGGGTCCCCCTACGAGCAGTACTTC. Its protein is CASSVVLGSPYEQYF.